These 17 T cell receptor beta chains originate from one sample sequenced in a study of T cell responses to AZD1222 COVID-19 vaccine. Repertoires were generated with immunoSEQ multiplex PCR, while TCRdb's copy carries only in-frame clones and drops some. The sample lists about 94,000 clones, about 90% occurring once. Material: peripheral blood, obtained on day 0 of AZD1222 vaccination. The source is an adult in good health.

Concerning this clone itself: The sample holds other DNA sequences that translate to the same CDR3. The chain is built from TRBV5-1 and TRBJ2-5, with D possibly being TRBD2 (7 bases). In germline, CDR1 is SGHRS, CDR2 YFSETQ. V dropped 4 bases and J dropped 5 bases, with 15 bases sitting between them. CDR3 length: 14 residues. CDR3 amino acids: CASSPGGRGETQYF. DNA of the CDR3: TGCGCCAGCAGCCCCGGGGGGCGCGGGGAGACCCAGTACTTC. The full variable domain, completed using reference TRBV5-1 and TRBJ2-5, is KAGVTQTPRYLIKTRGQQVTLSCSPISGHRSVSWYQQTPGQGLQFLFEYFSETQRNKGNFPGRFSGRQFSNSRSEMNVSTLELGDSALYLCASSPGGRGETQYFGPGTRLLVL.

The chain employs TRBV19 and TRBJ1-1; 7 bases agree with TRBD1. The length of the CDR3 is 13 residues. Germline trimming cut 6 bases from V and 10 bases from J; bases unmatched to any gene: 11. The V gene's germline CDR1 is LNHDA and CDR2 SQIVND (reference sequence). CDR3 amino acids: CASSIDRAALAFF. CDR3 coding DNA: TGTGCCAGTAGCATCGACAGGGCCGCGCTAGCTTTCTTT.

This clone was seen only once. The chain joins TRBV2 to TRBJ1-3, with 8 bases that match TRBD1. The CDR3 spans 16 residues. Germline CDR1 is SNHLY and CDR2 is FYNNEI. V was pared by 6 bases and J by 6 bases, with 13 bases of the junction left unmatched. CDR3 sequence (DNA): TGTGCCAGCAGAAGACAGGGGCTTGCTTTGGAAAACACCATATATTTT. This encodes CASRRQGLALENTIYF.

The CDR3 DNA reads TGCGCCAGCAGCTTGGTAAAACTAGACCCCTCCCAAGAGACCCAGTACTTC. Translated: CASSLVKLDPSQETQYF. The chain uses TRBV5-1 and TRBJ2-5, with D possibly being TRBD2 (5 bases). The CDR3 totals 17 residues. Germline V CDR1 and CDR2: SGHRS, YFSETQ. With 0 bases removed from V and 1 base from J, the gap between germline ends came to 16 bases. Looking up the rest from reference TRBV5-1 and TRBJ2-5 gives the full variable domain: KAGVTQTPRYLIKTRGQQVTLSCSPISGHRSVSWYQQTPGQGLQFLFEYFSETQRNKGNFPGRFSGRQFSNSRSEMNVSTLELGDSALYLCASSLVKLDPSQETQYFGPGTRLLVL.

The rearrangement uses TRBV4-3 and TRBJ1-2; possible D gene TRBD1, 6 bases. Looked up from germline, CDR1 is LGHNA and CDR2 is YSLEER. The V end was cut by 7 bases, the J end by 1 base, with 16 bases between. The CDR3 is made up of 15 amino acids. The CDR3 loop is CASTFWGAGNYGYTF. CDR3 bases: TGCGCCAGCACTTTTTGGGGGGCGGGTAACTATGGCTACACCTTC.

The chain uses TRBV15 and TRBJ1-4; possibly TRBD1 for D (6 bases). CDR1 and CDR2 from the germline V gene are LNHNV and YYDKDF (reference sequence). V lost 0 bases, J lost 8 bases, and 13 bases lay in between. This CDR3 comprises 15 residues. The CDR3 DNA follows: TGTGCCACCAGCAGAGATCGGGGGGCCGGCGAAAAACTGTTTTTT. The encoded protein is CATSRDRGAGEKLFF. Complete variable domain (other parts from reference TRBV15 and TRBJ1-4): DAMVIQNPRYQVTQFGKPVTLSCSQTLNHNVMYWYQQKSSQAPKLLFHYYDKDFNNEADTPDNFQSRRPNTSFCFLDIRSPGLGDTAMYLCATSRDRGAGEKLFFGSGTQLSVL.

The chain recombines TRBV6-5 with TRBJ1-1; D is unclear. This CDR3 has 13 amino acids. Trimming removed 1 base at V and 1 base at J, with 4 bases between. The germline V gene has CDR1 MNHEY and CDR2 SVGAGI. Here the CDR3 reads CASSYYGNTEAFF. The CDR3 DNA reads TGTGCCAGCAGTTACTACGGGAACACTGAAGCTTTCTTT.

V usage is TRBV3-1 (or the pseudogene TRBV3-2) and J usage is TRBJ1-2, with TRBD1 matching 7 bases. V lost 2 bases, J lost 0 bases, and 6 bases stayed unmatched. The CDR3 loop spans 16 amino acids. Per germline, CDR1 LGHDT and CDR2 YNNKEL (reference sequence). Here the CDR3 DNA reads TGTGCCAGCAGCCAATCTTGGGACAGACCTAACTATGGCTACACCTTC. Its translation: CASSQSWDRPNYGYTF.

This clone turned up a few times. This rearrangement joins TRBV5-1 to TRBJ1-2; maybe TRBD1 (6 bases). The germline V gene encodes CDR1 SGHRS and CDR2 YFSETQ. Trimming left V 2 bases short and J 0 bases short, with 14 bases between. This CDR3 has 16 residues. The CDR3 sequence is CASSLAGTPSNYGYTF. As DNA, the CDR3 is TGCGCCAGCAGCTTAGCCGGGACACCTTCTAACTATGGCTACACCTTC.

The chain joins TRBV27 to TRBJ2-5, with D possibly being TRBD2 (5 bases). Germline lookup yields CDR1 MNHEY and CDR2 SMNVEV (reference sequence). Trimming stripped 5 bases from V and 7 bases from J, with 11 bases between. This CDR3 is 12 amino acids long. This chain's CDR3 is CASSPLARTQYF. The CDR3 DNA is TGTGCCAGCAGTCCCCTAGCTAGGACCCAGTACTTC.

CDR3 sequence (DNA): TGTGCCAGCAGCTACACCGGGGGAGGGGCAGTGACCCAGTACTTC. This sequence encodes CASSYTGGGAVTQYF. The rearrangement joins TRBV7-6 to TRBJ2-5, with 7 bases lining up with TRBD2. J lost 7 bases, V lost 4 bases, and 12 bases had no gene match. Germline CDR1 SGHVS, CDR2 FNYEAQ. CDR3 length: 15 residues.

The chain recombines TRBV28 with TRBJ1-2, with TRBD1 matching over 8 bases. Germline trimming cut 4 bases from V and 0 bases from J; bases unmatched to any gene: 10. There are 17 residues in the CDR3. Per the germline V gene, CDR1 is MDHEN and CDR2 is SYDVKM. The CDR3 loop is CASSSGKRQGPNYGYTF. CDR3 coding DNA: TGTGCCAGCAGTTCCGGAAAAAGACAGGGGCCTAACTATGGCTACACCTTC.

The J gene is TRBJ2-5, the V gene TRBV9, with 8 bases matching TRBD1. CDR1 SGDLS and CDR2 YYNGEE come from the germline V gene. V was clipped by 0 bases and J by 4 bases; unmatched bases: 5. The CDR3 is 15 amino acids. The CDR3 reads CASSVVSDRGETQYF. CDR3 in DNA: TGTGCCAGCAGCGTAGTTTCCGACAGGGGAGAGACCCAGTACTTC.

The gene calls are TRBV7-2 and TRBJ2-2; D call uncertain. From germline, CDR1 is SGHTA and CDR2 FQGNSA. Trimming left V 7 bases short and J 7 bases short, with 22 bases between. The CDR3 contains 16 residues. The CDR3 DNA sequence: TGTGCCAGCATCAAGGGTACAGTATCTCCCGGCGGGGAGCTGTTTTTT. Its translation: CASIKGTVSPGGELFF.

This chain joins TRBV19 and TRBJ1-1, with 10 bases aligning to TRBD1. CDR3 length: 19 residues. In germline, CDR1 is LNHDA, CDR2 SQIVND (reference sequence). The junction had 16 bases not matched to a gene; V was cut back by 5 bases and J by 1 base. Here the CDR3 reads CASSGIAGPGQGKNTEAFF. CDR3 nucleotide sequence: TGTGCCAGTAGTGGAATCGCAGGACCGGGACAGGGGAAGAACACTGAAGCTTTCTTT. The full variable domain, with the rest looked up from reference TRBV19 and TRBJ1-1, is DGGITQSPKYLFRKEGQNVTLSCEQNLNHDAMYWYRQDPGQGLRLIYYSQIVNDFQKGDIAEGYSVSREKKESFPLTVTSAQKNPTAFYLCASSGIAGPGQGKNTEAFFGQGTRLTVV.

V gene TRBV19 combines with J gene TRBJ1-2; D unresolved. The length of the CDR3 is 13 residues. Germline-derived CDR1 and CDR2 are LNHDA and SQIVND (reference sequence). Trimming removed 2 bases at V and 7 bases at J, with 11 bases between. The CDR3 is CASSIPPPSGYTF. The CDR3 DNA is TGTGCCAGTAGTATACCTCCTCCTAGTGGCTACACCTTC. The entire variable domain, with the rest obtained from reference TRBV19 and TRBJ1-2, is as follows: DGGITQSPKYLFRKEGQNVTLSCEQNLNHDAMYWYRQDPGQGLRLIYYSQIVNDFQKGDIAEGYSVSREKKESFPLTVTSAQKNPTAFYLCASSIPPPSGYTFGSGTRLTVV.

The J gene is TRBJ1-1, the V gene TRBV9, with 8 bases matching TRBD1. The germline gives CDR1 SGDLS, CDR2 YYNGEE. Trimming at V came to 4 bases and at J to 0 bases, leaving 2 bases not matched to a gene. The CDR3 is 14 amino acids. The chain's CDR3 is CASSPGGLNTEAFF. The CDR3 DNA reads as TGTGCCAGCAGCCCAGGGGGCCTGAACACTGAAGCTTTCTTT.